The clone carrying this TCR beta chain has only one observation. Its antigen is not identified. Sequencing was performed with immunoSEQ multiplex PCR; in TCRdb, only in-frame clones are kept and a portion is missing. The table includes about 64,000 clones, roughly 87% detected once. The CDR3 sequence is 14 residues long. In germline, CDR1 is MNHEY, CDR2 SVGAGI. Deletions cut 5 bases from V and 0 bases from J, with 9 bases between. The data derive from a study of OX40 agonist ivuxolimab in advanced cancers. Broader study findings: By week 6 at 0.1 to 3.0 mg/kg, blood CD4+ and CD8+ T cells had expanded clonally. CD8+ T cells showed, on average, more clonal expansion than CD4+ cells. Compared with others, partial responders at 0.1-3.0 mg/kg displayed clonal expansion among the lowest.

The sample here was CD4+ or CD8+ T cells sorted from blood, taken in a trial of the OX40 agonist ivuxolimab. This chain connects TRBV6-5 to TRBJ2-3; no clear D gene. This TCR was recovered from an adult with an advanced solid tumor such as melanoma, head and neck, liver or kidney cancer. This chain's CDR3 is CASSRWDSTDTQYF. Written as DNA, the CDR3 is TGTGCCAGCAGTAGGTGGGATAGCACAGATACGCAGTATTTT.